A selection of T cell receptor beta chains follows, all from one sample in a study of patients and donors after allogeneic stem cell transplantation. TCRdb re-analysed the RT-PCR reads in MiXCR, keeping a single row per CDR3 protein. The repertoire has about 57,000 distinct CDR3 sequences, roughly 13% of them found once; the top ten carry around 32%. Material for sequencing was blood, either unsorted or a sorted T cell fraction (not recorded which). The receptors stem from a human donor who was either an allogeneic HSCT recipient or a stem cell or donor lymphocyte infusion donor (not recorded which). It is not recorded whose cells these are; they may come from a transplant donor. Both conserved end residues are part of each CDR3. Each record gives: CDR3 DNA, CDR3 protein, clone size, J gene, V gene, D gene. A D gene is named only where the DNA matches it firmly. Rows give clone size only sometimes, using once, few, many, or a class for an expanded clone.

TGCAGTGCTTGTCGTGCCCAAGCAGGATCACCCCTCCACTTT | CSACRAQAGSPLHF | many | TRBJ1-6 | TRBV20-1 | .
TGTGCCAGCAACGTAGATTTTTTCACCGGGGAGCTGTTTTTT | CASNVDFFTGELFF | few | TRBJ2-2 | TRBV9 | .
TGCAGCGTTGAATATCTGGGGATAGAGTACGAGCAGTACTTC | CSVEYLGIEYEQYF | many | TRBJ2-7 | TRBV29-1 | .
TGTGCCAGCAGCTTAGGAGAGTACAGGGGGCAGGACAATGAGCAGTTCTTC | CASSLGEYRGQDNEQFF | . | TRBJ2-1 | TRBV7-9 | TRBD1
TGTGCCAGCAGCTTACTGCAAAAGTCGATAAGCTCCTACAATGAGCAGTTCTTC | CASSLLQKSISSYNEQFF | many | TRBJ2-1 | TRBV7-6 | .
TGTGCCAGCAGCACAAGTCCCGGGACAGGGGAATCACCCCTCCACTTT | CASSTSPGTGESPLHF | many | TRBJ1-6 | TRBV9 | TRBD1
TGTGCCAGCAGTTATCTCACAGGGGAAAATCAGCCCCAGCATTTT | CASSYLTGENQPQHF | many | TRBJ1-5 | TRBV6-6 | TRBD1
TGTGCCAGCAGCTTAGTTGAGAACACAGATACGCAGTATTTT | CASSLVENTDTQYF | . | TRBJ2-3 | TRBV7-8 | .
TGTGCCAGCAGTCCTATACTACTGGGAGAAAAACTGTTTTTT | CASSPILLGEKLFF | many | TRBJ1-4 | TRBV27 | .
TGCGCCAGCAGCTTGGAAGGGTCCGTAGAGACCCAGTACTTC | CASSLEGSVETQYF | . | TRBJ2-5 | TRBV5-1 | .
TGTGCCAGCAGCCCCCTCGGGACTAGCGGGGCTAGCACAGATACGCAGTATTTT | CASSPLGTSGASTDTQYF | . | TRBJ2-3 | TRBV7-2 | TRBD2
TGTGCCAGCAGCTCCCGGACAGGGAAAAATGAGCAGTTCTTC | CASSSRTGKNEQFF | few | TRBJ2-1 | TRBV7-8 | TRBD1
TGTGCCAGCAGCCTAGATGGGCGGGACAGGGGCCGCTCAGATACGCAGTATTTT | CASSLDGRDRGRSDTQYF | medium-sized | TRBJ2-3 | TRBV9 | TRBD1
TGCGCCAGCAGCCGGGGGGCTACGAGCTCCTACAATGAGCAGTTCTTC | CASSRGATSSYNEQFF | many | TRBJ2-1 | TRBV5-1 | .
TGCAGCGTTGAGGAGGGGGTGGGCGAGCAGTACTTC | CSVEEGVGEQYF | . | TRBJ2-7 | TRBV29-1 | .
TGTGCCAGCAGCTTGGAAGCGGGAGTGTGGGAGACCCAGTACTTC | CASSLEAGVWETQYF | many | TRBJ2-5 | TRBV5-8 | TRBD2
TGTGCCAGCAGTTACTCGAATCGCGGGTTTGAGAGAAACACCATATATTTT | CASSYSNRGFERNTIYF | few | TRBJ1-3 | TRBV6-5 | .
TGTGCCAGCAGCCCTAGGGGAGGACAGGGTTTTTACGAGCAGTACTTC | CASSPRGGQGFYEQYF | . | TRBJ2-7 | TRBV7-9 | TRBD1
TGCGCCAGCAGCTCCACCGGGACTAAGTACTACGAGCAGTACTTC | CASSSTGTKYYEQYF | . | TRBJ2-7 | TRBV5-1 | TRBD2
TGTGCCAGCAGTGAATTTTTTGGAGACCCCAGAGAGCAGTACTTC | CASSEFFGDPREQYF | . | TRBJ2-7 | TRBV25-1 | .
TGTGCCAGCTCCCCTTTGCCGGCCCCCAACACTGAAGCTTTCTTT | CASSPLPAPNTEAFF | many | TRBJ1-1 | TRBV18 | .
TGTGCCACCAGTGGGAAGGCGTTGAGAGATACGCAGTATTTT | CATSGKALRDTQYF | . | TRBJ2-3 | TRBV24-1 | .
TGCAGCGTTGCCCGACAGGCGTTGAACACTGAAGCTTTCTTT | CSVARQALNTEAFF | many | TRBJ1-1 | TRBV29-1 | .
TGCAGTGCTAGGGCTACGGGACTAGCGACCTCAGATACGCAGTATTTT | CSARATGLATSDTQYF | few | TRBJ2-3 | TRBV20-1 | TRBD2
TGTGCCAGCAGTTTATCCCTCATGACTAGAAGCACAGATACGCAGTATTTT | CASSLSLMTRSTDTQYF | . | TRBJ2-3 | TRBV27 | .
TGTGCCAGCAGTCCCGAAGGAGATTTCCTACTGCAGTACTTC | CASSPEGDFLLQYF | many | TRBJ2-7 | TRBV12-3/TRBV12-4 | .
TGTGCCAGCTCACCATCGAAGGATAGCTCCTACGAGCAGTACTTC | CASSPSKDSSYEQYF | few | TRBJ2-7 | TRBV18 | .
TGTGCCAGCAGTAAAATTCTAGCGCGCACTGGGAATGAGCAGTTCTTC | CASSKILARTGNEQFF | . | TRBJ2-1 | TRBV27 | .
TGTGCCAGCAGCTTACCCGGGACAGATTGGATCACTAACTATGGCTACACCTTC | CASSLPGTDWITNYGYTF | many | TRBJ1-2 | TRBV7-9 | TRBD1
TGTGCCAGCAGTTTACTAGGGACATTTAATTCACCCCTCCACTTT | CASSLLGTFNSPLHF | many | TRBJ1-6 | TRBV28 | .
TGTGCCAGCAGTGTCCGGACAGGGATGGACGAGCAGTACTTC | CASSVRTGMDEQYF | few | TRBJ2-7 | TRBV25-1 | TRBD1
TGTGCCAGCAGACCCAACGCAGGGGGTGTTCTTCCAGGTCAGCCCCAGCATTTT | CASRPNAGGVLPGQPQHF | . | TRBJ1-5 | TRBV25-1 | TRBD1
TGTGCCAGCAGCCCGAGACAGGCGAACACAGATACGCAGTATTTT | CASSPRQANTDTQYF | . | TRBJ2-3 | TRBV7-8 | .
TGTGCCAGCAGTCTATCACCGGGACAGGGGAGCCAGCCCCAGCATTTT | CASSLSPGQGSQPQHF | many | TRBJ1-5 | TRBV12-3/TRBV12-4 | TRBD1
TGTGCCATCAGTGAGAGACCCGAACGTGGGGAGCAGTACTTC | CAISERPERGEQYF | . | TRBJ2-7 | TRBV10-3 | .
TGCGCCAGCAGCTTCGGACAGGGCAATGAGCAGTTCTTC | CASSFGQGNEQFF | many | TRBJ2-1 | TRBV5-1 | TRBD1
TGTGCCAGCAGTTTCATTGGACAGGGGGAACATGGCTACACCTTC | CASSFIGQGEHGYTF | many | TRBJ1-2 | TRBV27 | TRBD1
TGTGCCAGCAGTTCACAGTCCTACGAGCAGTACTTC | CASSSQSYEQYF | many | TRBJ2-7 | TRBV27 | .
TGTGCCAGCAGTTACTCGCCCGGGACTAGCCCCTCCAATGAGCAGTTCTTC | CASSYSPGTSPSNEQFF | . | TRBJ2-1 | TRBV6-2/TRBV6-3 | TRBD2
TGCAGTGCTAGAGATAGGGACAGGGGGCACTCCTACGAGCAGTACTTC | CSARDRDRGHSYEQYF | few | TRBJ2-7 | TRBV20-1 | TRBD1
TGTGCCAGCAGCTTTAGCGGGAGCCACACAGATACGCAGTATTTT | CASSFSGSHTDTQYF | . | TRBJ2-3 | TRBV11-2 | TRBD2
TGCAGTGCTAGCCCGGCCGGGAGTGAAAAACTGTTTTTT | CSASPAGSEKLFF | many | TRBJ1-4 | TRBV20-1 | .
TGTGCCAGCAGCTGGGGGACAGTAATGAACACTGAAGCTTTCTTT | CASSWGTVMNTEAFF | many | TRBJ1-1 | TRBV5-6 | TRBD1
TGTGCCAGCAGTGATGAGGGGGCGATGGGCAATGAGCAGTTCTTC | CASSDEGAMGNEQFF | . | TRBJ2-1 | TRBV25-1 | TRBD1
TGTGCCAGTTCCTGGGCAGGGGGAAGCAATCAGCCCCAGCATTTT | CASSWAGGSNQPQHF | many | TRBJ1-5 | TRBV19 | TRBD1
TGTGCCATCAGAGGGTTTGGTAATGAGCAGTTCTTC | CAIRGFGNEQFF | many | TRBJ2-1 | TRBV10-3 | .
TGTGCCAGCAGCTTCAACGTTAACCCGGCCACCGAGACCCAGTACTTC | CASSFNVNPATETQYF | . | TRBJ2-5 | TRBV7-6 | .
TGCGCCAGCAGCTTGTTAGGGTCCCCCTACAATGAGCAGTTCTTC | CASSLLGSPYNEQFF | . | TRBJ2-1 | TRBV5-1 | .
TGTGCCAGCAGTTTAGCCGGGGGAGACTACGAGCAGTACTTC | CASSLAGGDYEQYF | few | TRBJ2-7 | TRBV12-3/TRBV12-4 | .
TGTGCCAGCAACCAGGGGACTGTAGGTCCTGAAGCTTTCTTT | CASNQGTVGPEAFF | . | TRBJ1-1 | TRBV7-2 | .
TGTGCCAGCAGTAATCAAGCGGGGGGTCGGGACATTCAGTACTTC | CASSNQAGGRDIQYF | . | TRBJ2-4 | TRBV6-1 | TRBD2
TGTGCCAGCAGTTTTAGGGCCCCCGGTGGGCAGTACTTC | CASSFRAPGGQYF | . | TRBJ2-7 | TRBV12-3/TRBV12-4 | .
TGCGCCAGCAGCGAGAAGGGACTAGCGGTGTACCAAGAGACCCAGTACTTC | CASSEKGLAVYQETQYF | few | TRBJ2-5 | TRBV5-1 | TRBD2
TGTGCCAGCGGCTGCCAACGACTAGCGGGAGTTCCGAGAGACAATGAGCAGTTCTTC | CASGCQRLAGVPRDNEQFF | . | TRBJ2-1 | TRBV21-1 | .
TGTGCCAGTACAGGGGGCTACGAGCAGTACTTC | CASTGGYEQYF | many | TRBJ2-7 | TRBV6-6 | TRBD1
TGTGCCAGCAGTTACGGGGATGGGGGGGCGGACAATGAGCAGTTCTTC | CASSYGDGGADNEQFF | . | TRBJ2-1 | TRBV6-5 | .
TGCAGTGCAGGAACAACCGGGACTAGCGGGAGAAATGAGCAGTTCTTC | CSAGTTGTSGRNEQFF | . | TRBJ2-1 | TRBV20-1 | TRBD2
TGTGCCAGCAGCTCCACGAGAACAGGCACAGATACGCAGTATTTT | CASSSTRTGTDTQYF | . | TRBJ2-3 | TRBV14 | .
TGTGCCACCAGCAGAGATCCGGGGACACCTATCGGGGAGCTGTTTTTT | CATSRDPGTPIGELFF | . | TRBJ2-2 | TRBV15 | .